These 15 T cell receptor beta chains originate from one sample sequenced in a study of cytomegalovirus exposure and HLA in healthy donors. The PCR used 60 Vbeta and 13 Jbeta primers. Data came from immunoSEQ multiplex PCR; TCRdb stores just in-frame clones and leaves some out. Here the sample spans under 250,000 clones, 60% to 80% being singletons. The sequenced material came from PBMCs. Source of these receptors: a male donor in good health and CMV-seronegative.

The chain joins TRBV2 to TRBJ1-1; D is unclear. This CDR3 is 13 amino acids long. The germline CDR1 and CDR2 sequences are SNHLY and FYNNEI. V lost 4 bases and J lost 1, with 7 bases in between. The CDR3 sequence is CASSVVRNTEAFF. In DNA form, the CDR3 reads TGTGCCAGCAGTGTCGTTAGGAACACTGAAGCTTTCTTT.

The chain couples TRBV9 to TRBJ1-4; D not resolved. This CDR3 is built from 15 residues. Per the germline V gene, CDR1 is SGDLS and CDR2 is YYNGEE. Between the trimmed V and J ends, which lost 4 bases and 11 bases, there was a span of 21 bases. The CDR3 loop reads CASSFSSSADGKLFF. In DNA, the CDR3 is TGTGCCAGCAGCTTCTCCTCGAGTGCCGATGGTAAACTGTTTTTT.

This chain uses TRBV6-5 with TRBJ2-6, with D perhaps matching TRBD2 (5 bases). This CDR3 region has 15 residues. V gave up 6 bases and J gave up 3 bases, with 12 bases separating them. Germline V gene data show CDR1 as MNHEY and CDR2 as SVGAGI. CDR3 nucleotides: TGTGCCAGCAGCCCCGCGGAGGATGGGGCCAACGTCCTGACTTTC. As protein: CASSPAEDGANVLTF.

The genes are TRBV28 and TRBJ1-1; no clear D. The CDR3 extends over 12 amino acids. V gave up 6 bases and J gave up 8 bases, with 13 bases separating them. Germline V gives CDR1 MDHEN, CDR2 SYDVKM. CDR3 bases: TGTGCCAGCAGACTAGGACCGACGGAAGCTTTCTTT. It yields the protein CASRLGPTEAFF.

The chain has TRBV19 and TRBJ1-2; D is perhaps TRBD1 (6 bases). Trimming left V 10 bases short and J 3 bases short, with 15 bases between. Germline V lookup: CDR1 LNHDA, CDR2 SQIVND (reference sequence). The length of the CDR3 is 13 residues. The CDR3 protein is CATERGGHYGYTF. CDR3 bases: TGTGCCACCGAGAGGGGGGGACACTATGGCTACACCTTC.

The gene calls are TRBV7-9 and TRBJ1-5, with TRBD1 as a possible D gene (6 bases). Trimming removed 0 bases at V and 0 bases at J, with 12 bases between. The germline V gene encodes CDR1 SEHNR and CDR2 FQNEAQ (reference sequence). The CDR3 has 17 residues. This CDR3 reads CASSLARGGYSNQPQHF. In nucleotides, the CDR3 is TGTGCCAGCAGCTTAGCCAGAGGGGGATATAGCAATCAGCCCCAGCATTTT.

The chain has TRBV28 and TRBJ2-5; D is perhaps TRBD1 (6 bases). CDR1 and CDR2 (germline): MDHEN, SYDVKM. The germline V and J ends were trimmed by 7 bases and 4 bases, with 16 bases remaining between them. This CDR3 is 14 amino acids long. CDR3: CASNQQGVRETQYF. The CDR3 bases are TGTGCCAGCAATCAACAGGGTGTCAGAGAGACCCAGTACTTC. Based on the CDR3 plus reference TRBV28 and TRBJ2-5, the full variable domain is DVKVTQSSRYLVKRTGEKVFLECVQDMDHENMFWYRQDPGLGLRLIYFSYDVKMKEKGDIPEGYSVSREKKERFSLILESASTNQTSMYLCASNQQGVRETQYFGPGTRLLVL.

This clone has just a few counts. The V call is TRBV7-3, the J call TRBJ2-3; a possible D gene is TRBD1 (5 bases). CDR1 is SGHTA, CDR2 FQGTGA, per germline. The CDR3 consists of 14 residues. V shed 5 bases and J shed 2 bases, with 11 bases lying between them. CDR3 nucleotides: TGTGCCAGCAGCCTCGACAGTTACACAGATACGCAGTATTTT. It specifies CASSLDSYTDTQYF.

The chain recombines TRBV19 with TRBJ1-1; no firm D call. CDR3 size: 14 residues. The V and J ends lost 1 base and 1 base respectively, with 7 bases between them. Per the germline V gene, CDR1 is LNHDA and CDR2 is SQIVND (reference sequence). CDR3 DNA: TGTGCCAGTAGTATAGTGAACGGGAACACTGAAGCTTTCTTT. Translation: CASSIVNGNTEAFF.

DNA of the CDR3: TGTGCCAGCAGCTCCGGGGGGAGAGGCAGCACAGATACGCAGTATTTT. Its protein product is CASSSGGRGSTDTQYF. The V call is TRBV7-9, the J call TRBJ2-3, with 7 bases that match TRBD2. Germline values: CDR1 SEHNR, CDR2 FQNEAQ (reference sequence). V lost 4 bases, J lost 0 bases, and 7 bases stayed unmatched. This CDR3 has 16 amino acids.

The chain combines TRBV5-1 with TRBJ2-5, with D uncertain. V was shortened by 6 bases and J by 1 base, with 10 bases between the two germline ends. Germline values: CDR1 SGHRS, CDR2 YFSETQ. The CDR3 covers 13 residues. CDR3 sequence reads: CASMGILQETQYF. CDR3 coding DNA: TGCGCCAGCATGGGCATTCTCCAAGAGACCCAGTACTTC.

V is TRBV10-3 and J is TRBJ2-7, with TRBD1 matching 9 bases. Per germline, CDR1 ENHRY and CDR2 SYGVKD. The CDR3 sequence is 16 residues long. After removal of 6 bases from V and 1 base from J, the junction contained 10 bases not matched to a gene. Here the CDR3 reads CAIRVTGGDFSYEQYF. Here the CDR3 DNA reads TGTGCCATCAGGGTTACAGGGGGCGATTTTTCCTACGAGCAGTACTTC.

The genes are TRBV9 and TRBJ1-2; D gene unclear. The V gene's germline CDR1 is SGDLS and CDR2 YYNGEE. Trimming pared 0 bases from V and 4 bases from J, leaving 16 bases between. The CDR3 is made up of 16 amino acids. The chain's CDR3 is CASSVAGSLASYGYTF. The CDR3 nucleotides read TGTGCCAGCAGCGTAGCGGGTAGTCTGGCCTCCTATGGCTACACCTTC.

The chain combines TRBV7-3 with TRBJ1-3; no clear D. The CDR3 runs 14 residues. The V end was cut by 1 base, the J end by 5 bases, with 9 bases between. CDR1 and CDR2 from the germline V gene are SGHTA and FQGTGA. This CDR3 is CASSLIPGRNTIYF. DNA of the CDR3: TGTGCCAGCAGCTTAATCCCCGGTCGAAACACCATATATTTT. Full variable domain (rest looked up from reference TRBV7-3 and TRBJ1-3): GAGVSQTPSNKVTEKGKYVELRCDPISGHTALYWYRQSLGQGPEFLIYFQGTGAADDSGLPNDRFFAVRPEGSVSTLKIQRTERGDSAVYLCASSLIPGRNTIYFGEGSWLTVV.

In the case of this clone: Other DNA sequences in the sample encode the same CDR3. The CDR3 sequence: CASSVGGSYEQYF. As DNA, the CDR3 is TGTGCCAGCAGCGTAGGCGGATCCTACGAGCAGTACTTC. The chain uses TRBV9 and TRBJ2-7; D gene uncertain. Trimming cost V 0 bases and J 1 base, with 5 bases left between them. This CDR3 is built from 13 residues. Germline CDR1 reads SGDLS; CDR2 reads YYNGEE. Drawing the rest from reference TRBV9 and TRBJ2-7, the complete variable domain is DSGVTQTPKHLITATGQRVTLRCSPRSGDLSVYWYQQSLDQGLQFLIQYYNGEERAKGNILERFSAQQFPDLHSELNLSSLELGDSALYFCASSVGGSYEQYFGPGTRLTVT.